These 18 T cell receptor beta chains were sequenced from one sample in a study of tissue T cells after allogeneic stem cell transplantation. The time point was: mouse harvest day 7 after allogeneic transplant. Tail vein injection delivered 10^7 T-cell-depleted bone marrow cells and 10^6 splenic CD5+ T cells. Sequenced by immunoSEQ multiplex PCR; TCRdb stores in-frame clones only, minus some. The top ten hold approximately 7.4% of the sample, which has some 10,000 clones, about 42% seen once. The material sequenced was gut tissue. The receptor source for this set is a female BALB/c mouse given C57BL/6 T cells with graft-versus-host disease after an allogeneic hematopoietic cell transplant.

For this clone: Gene labels here are mouse ones. The sequenced fragment ends 1 residue before the CDR3 boundary, so the rest is inferred from the germline J gene. The gene calls are TRBV31 and TRBJ2-2, with D perhaps assigned TRBD1 or TRBD2 (5 bases each). Looked up from germline, CDR1 is GKSSPN and CDR2 is SITVG. The V end was cut by 2 bases, the J end by 3 bases, with 7 bases between. The CDR3 totals 13 residues. Incomplete CDR3 DNA: TGTGCCTGGAGTACGGGGGACACCGGGCAGCTCTAC. It translates to CAWSTGDTGQLY. The full-length CDR3 reads as CAWSTGDTGQLYF.

Of note for this clone: Genes and germline are mouse. Read data end 1 residue before the CDR3 end; the end is taken from the germline J gene. The rearrangement uses TRBV1 and TRBJ2-4; 7 bases match TRBD2. V was clipped by 0 bases and J by 0 bases; unmatched bases: 3. Germline values: CDR1 NSQYPW, CDR2 LRSPGD (reference sequence). The CDR3 totals 16 residues. CDR3 loop: CTCSADPGGSQNTLYF. Incomplete CDR3 DNA: TGCACCTGCAGTGCAGATCCTGGGGGTAGTCAAAACACCTTGTAC.

Details on this clone: Gene labels here are mouse ones. The DNA ends 1 residue before the CDR3 does, and the rest of the CDR3 is filled in from the germline J gene. The chain recombines TRBV13-3 with TRBJ2-7; 9 bases map to TRBD2. CDR1 is NNHDY and CDR2 is SYVADS in the germline V gene. Trimming cost V 0 bases and J 4 bases; bases outside gene matches: 2. The CDR3 is made up of 14 amino acids. The DNA read from the CDR3 is TGTGCCAGCAGTGATGGGGACTGGGAGTATGAACAGTAC. Translated, it gives CASSDGDWEYEQY. The whole CDR3 protein is CASSDGDWEYEQYF.

This clone is categorized as large. Gene names are the mouse ones. Read sequence stops 1 residue before the CDR3 end, and the germline J gene provides the missing end. This rearrangement joins TRBV16 to TRBJ2-7; weak D call: TRBD2 (7 bases). Germline CDR1 SGHSA, CDR2 FRNQAP. The CDR3 covers 16 residues. The V end lost 5 bases, the J end lost 0 bases, and 17 bases lay between the germline ends. Partial CDR3 DNA: TGTGCAAGCAGCCAGAGGGGGGGGAAGAGCTCCTATGAACAGTAC. This sequence encodes CASSQRGGKSSYEQY. The complete CDR3 sequence is CASSQRGGKSSYEQYF.

This clone was counted once. The germline and genes are mouse ones. The read falls 1 residue short of the CDR3 end, and the missing part is taken from the germline J gene. The same CDR3 arises from other DNA sequences in this sample as well. V gene TRBV16 combines with J gene TRBJ2-7; 10 bases are a match to TRBD2. Germline-derived CDR1 and CDR2 are SGHSA and FRNQAP. The CDR3 has 15 amino acids. V was clipped by 1 base and J by 5 bases; unmatched bases: 5. CDR3 bases read: TGTGCAAGCAGCTTAGCTCCTGGGGGGGCGCATGAACAGTAC. Protein sequence: CASSLAPGGAHEQY. Given in full, the CDR3 is CASSLAPGGAHEQYF.

To note about this clone: The listed genes are named as in mouse. The sequenced fragment ends 1 residue before the CDR3 boundary, so the rest is inferred from the germline J gene. This chain joins TRBV26 and TRBJ1-5; unclear D gene. V lost 5 bases and J lost 3, with 5 bases in between. CDR1 is KGHPV and CDR2 is FQNQEV in the germline V gene (reference sequence). The length of the CDR3 is 12 residues. CDR3 bases read: TGTGCCAGCAGTTTACGCAACCAGGCTCCGCTT. Protein product: CASSLRNQAPL. The entire CDR3 reads CASSLRNQAPLF. Drawing the rest from reference TRBV26 and TRBJ1-5, the complete variable domain is NSKVIQTPRYLVKGQGQKAKMRCIPEKGHPVVFWYQQNKNNEFKFLINFQNQEVLQQIDMTEKRFSAECPSNSPCSLEIQSSEAGDSALYLCASSLRNQAPLFGEGTRLSVL.

On this clone: Genes here carry mouse names. The read halts 1 residue ahead of the CDR3 end, with the missing end drawn from the germline J gene. V is TRBV26 and J is TRBJ1-6; the D is unclear. TRBJ1-6 is reported as an ORF; its role is uncertain. V was shortened by 4 bases and J by 8 bases, with 9 bases between the two germline ends. The germline gives CDR1 KGHPV, CDR2 FQNQEV (reference sequence). The CDR3 has 13 residues. Partial CDR3 DNA: TGTGCCAGCAGTCGGGGATTAGATTCGCCCCTCTAC. Its protein is CASSRGLDSPLY. The complete CDR3 reads CASSRGLDSPLYF.

This clone is medium-sized within its sample. Germline and genes: mouse. The read terminates 1 residue before the CDR3 end, so the remaining end is supplied by the germline J gene. The chain is built from TRBV16 and TRBJ2-2; tentatively, D is TRBD1 or TRBD2 (5 bases each). The CDR3 covers 14 residues. V lost 0 bases, J lost 4 bases, and 6 bases lay in between. Germline V lookup: CDR1 SGHSA, CDR2 FRNQAP. The CDR3 bases that were read are TGTGCAAGCAGCTTAGAAGGGGCCACCGGGCAGCTCTAC. It specifies CASSLEGATGQLY. The whole CDR3 is CASSLEGATGQLYF.

In regard to this clone: The germline and genes are mouse ones. Read sequence stops 1 residue before the CDR3 end, and the germline J gene provides the missing end. The rearrangement joins TRBV15 to TRBJ2-4; TRBD1 might be the D (5 bases). CDR1 is SGHND, CDR2 FRSKSL, per germline. V was cut by 2 bases and J by 2 bases, with 8 bases left in between. The CDR3 spans 14 residues. CDR3: CASSLKDNQNTLYF. CDR3 bases read: TGTGCCAGCAGTTTAAAGGACAATCAAAACACCTTGTAC.

As to this clone: Here the gene names and germline are mouse. Read data end 1 residue before the CDR3 end; the end is taken from the germline J gene. Other DNA sequences in this sample translate to the same CDR3. The chain combines TRBV13-1 with TRBJ2-3; 8 bases align to TRBD2. Germline V gene lookup returns CDR1 NSHNY and CDR2 SYGAGN. The CDR3 has 16 residues. Germline trimming cut 0 bases from V and 1 base from J; bases unmatched to any gene: 4. The covered CDR3 bases are TGTGCCAGCAGTGATGGGGGGGGGCAGGGTGCAGAAACGCTGTAT. It codes for CASSDGGGQGAETLY. The whole CDR3 sequence reads CASSDGGGQGAETLYF.

As regards this clone: All gene names here are mouse names. The CDR3 end falls 1 residue outside the read, so it is completed with the germline J gene. The chain links TRBV3 to TRBJ2-4, with D unresolved. Germline CDR1 is SNHLY and CDR2 is FYNGKV (reference sequence). This CDR3 comprises 14 residues. Trimming cost V 1 base and J 0 bases, with 5 bases left between them. The chain's CDR3 is CASSLGHSQNTLYF. The sequenced part of the CDR3 DNA is TGTGCCAGCAGCTTAGGGCATAGTCAAAACACCTTGTAC.

This clone was found once. Gene names follow the mouse nomenclature. The read gets to within 1 residue of the CDR3 end, and the germline J gene fills in the rest. V usage is TRBV31 and J usage is TRBJ2-2; D may be TRBD1 (6 bases). The CDR3 spans 15 residues. Germline V gives CDR1 GKSSPN, CDR2 SITVG. V lost 0 bases and J lost 1, with 9 bases in between. CDR3 DNA, as far as it was read: TGTGCCTGGAGTCTCGACAGGATAAACACCGGGCAGCTCTAC. Amino acids: CAWSLDRINTGQLY. The complete CDR3 reads CAWSLDRINTGQLYF.

In regard to this clone: The germline and genes are mouse ones. The read finishes 1 residue shy of the CDR3 end, and the germline J gene is used to complete it. This rearrangement joins TRBV3 to TRBJ2-3; 8 bases line up with TRBD2. Germline values: CDR1 SNHLY, CDR2 FYNGKV (reference sequence). CDR3 length equals 15 residues. Trimming removed 5 bases from V and 0 bases from J; junction bases left unmatched: 4. The CDR3 sequence: CASSRLGTSAETLYF. The part of the CDR3 DNA that was read is TGTGCCAGCAGCCGACTGGGGACTAGTGCAGAAACGCTGTAT.

Note on this clone: Genes and germline are mouse. The read terminates 1 residue before the CDR3 end, so the remaining end is supplied by the germline J gene. The gene calls are TRBV12-2 and TRBJ2-7; 14 bases are a match to TRBD2. Trimming cost V 0 bases and J 7 bases; bases outside gene matches: 4. CDR3 size: 15 residues. The germline gives CDR1 SGHLS, CDR2 HYDKME. This CDR3 is CASSLGTGGAREQYF. The sequenced part of the CDR3 DNA is TGTGCCAGCTCTCTCGGGACTGGGGGGGCGCGCGAACAGTAC.

On this clone: Each gene name is a mouse one. The CDR3 extends 1 residue past the end of the read, so its final part is completed from the germline J gene. The genes are TRBV1 and TRBJ1-2; unclear D gene. The V end lost 0 bases, the J end lost 0 bases, and 2 bases lay between the germline ends. Germline values: CDR1 NSQYPW, CDR2 LRSPGD (reference sequence). This CDR3 has 13 amino acids. The sequenced CDR3 bases are TGCACCTGCAGTGCAGATCCAAACTCCGACTACACC. Its translation is CTCSADPNSDYT. The whole CDR3 sequence is CTCSADPNSDYTF.

By share, this clone ranks as large. Gene names follow the mouse nomenclature. The sequence runs out 1 residue before the end of the CDR3; the remainder is reconstructed from the germline J gene. This sequence joins TRBV14 and TRBJ2-2; the D is unclear. Germline V lookup: CDR1 SGHDT, CDR2 FRDEAV. V was trimmed by 3 bases and J by 6 bases, leaving 6 bases between them. The CDR3 runs to 12 residues. The CDR3 loop reads CASSSGPGQLYF. The sequenced CDR3 bases are TGTGCCAGCAGTTCCGGGCCCGGGCAGCTCTAC.

This clone turned up a few times. Mouse germline and gene names are used. Read coverage stops 1 residue before the CDR3 terminus; the germline J gene supplies the remainder. The chain couples TRBV31 to TRBJ2-3, with 11 positions matching TRBD2. J lost 0 bases, V lost 3 bases, and 5 bases had no gene match. The CDR3 extends over 16 amino acids. Germline CDR1 and CDR2: GKSSPN and SITVG. Partial CDR3 DNA: TGTGCCTGGAGCCGCCGGGACTGGGGGAGTGCAGAAACGCTGTAT. Protein product: CAWSRRDWGSAETLY. The full-length CDR3 reads as CAWSRRDWGSAETLYF.

In regard to this clone: Gene names are the mouse ones. The sequence runs out 1 residue before the end of the CDR3; the remainder is reconstructed from the germline J gene. The chain combines TRBV19 with TRBJ2-7; 12 positions agree with TRBD2. V lost 4 bases to trimming and J lost 4 bases; unmatched junction nucleotides: 3. Germline V gene data show CDR1 as FNHDT and CDR2 as SITEND (reference sequence). The CDR3 is made up of 14 amino acids. CDR3 sequence: CASSGGLGGYEQYF. Partial CDR3 DNA: TGTGCCAGCAGTGGGGGACTGGGGGGTTATGAACAGTAC. Variable domain in full (rest from reference TRBV19 and TRBJ2-7): GGIITQTPKFLIGQEGQKLTLKCQQNFNHDTMYWYRQDSGKGLRLIYYSITENDLQKGDLSEGYDASREKKSSFSLTVTSAQKNEMAVFLCASSGGLGGYEQYFGPGTRLTVL.